The clone carrying this T cell receptor beta chain was recorded a few times. An end of the junction does not agree with germline; a read error may underlie this. This sample was taken from a study of tumor-infiltrating lymphocytes in primary liver carcinoma. CDR1 and CDR2 (germline): DFQATT, SNEGSKA (reference sequence). The length of the CDR3 is 15 residues. The investigators made TCR beta cDNA from 500 ng total RNA, using a constant-region primer. Libraries of TCR beta came from three nested multiplex PCR rounds with slightly modified ARM-PCR. It was with TRBV1-TRBV30 forward primers and a C-beta reverse primer that the first two PCR rounds were run, at around 11 cycles each. TCRdb redid the calling of the multiplex PCR reads with MiXCR, one entry per CDR3 protein. The sample consists of more than 85,000 distinct CDR3 sequences, about four fifths of them appearing once. Scientists recovered RNA and DNA together from around 18-30 mg of unsorted bulk tissue.

The specimen sequenced was liver tumor tissue from sampling region 3. This sample's subset: tumor region T3, left-lateral pole. The receptor comes from a man between 40 and 49 years old with primary liver carcinoma and hepatitis B virus infection. The rearrangement links TRBV20-1 to TRBJ1-3; D possibly corresponds to TRBD1 (6 bases). CDR3 in DNA: TGCAGTGCCCGAACGGACAGTAGCTCTGGAGACACCATATATTTT. It yields the protein CSARTDSSSGDTIYF.